This TCR beta chain was observed in a study of T cell changes during pregnancy in multiple sclerosis. The CDR3 contains 13 residues. From germline, CDR1 is SNHLY and CDR2 FYNNEI. V was pared by 6 bases and J by 1 base, with 6 bases between. Here immunoSEQ multiplex PCR was the method, and the copy in TCRdb shows in-frame clones only, minus some. The table lists under 55,000 clones, roughly 89% of them singletons. Sequences were derived from peripheral blood, sampled in the first trimester of pregnancy. This rearrangement joins TRBV2 to TRBJ2-2, with a tentative D call TRBD1 (6 bases). The clonotype originates from a female donor with multiple sclerosis, enrolled in a pregnancy study. The CDR3 reads CASRGQNTGELFF. The CDR3 region has the DNA TGTGCCAGCAGGGGACAGAACACCGGGGAGCTGTTTTTT.